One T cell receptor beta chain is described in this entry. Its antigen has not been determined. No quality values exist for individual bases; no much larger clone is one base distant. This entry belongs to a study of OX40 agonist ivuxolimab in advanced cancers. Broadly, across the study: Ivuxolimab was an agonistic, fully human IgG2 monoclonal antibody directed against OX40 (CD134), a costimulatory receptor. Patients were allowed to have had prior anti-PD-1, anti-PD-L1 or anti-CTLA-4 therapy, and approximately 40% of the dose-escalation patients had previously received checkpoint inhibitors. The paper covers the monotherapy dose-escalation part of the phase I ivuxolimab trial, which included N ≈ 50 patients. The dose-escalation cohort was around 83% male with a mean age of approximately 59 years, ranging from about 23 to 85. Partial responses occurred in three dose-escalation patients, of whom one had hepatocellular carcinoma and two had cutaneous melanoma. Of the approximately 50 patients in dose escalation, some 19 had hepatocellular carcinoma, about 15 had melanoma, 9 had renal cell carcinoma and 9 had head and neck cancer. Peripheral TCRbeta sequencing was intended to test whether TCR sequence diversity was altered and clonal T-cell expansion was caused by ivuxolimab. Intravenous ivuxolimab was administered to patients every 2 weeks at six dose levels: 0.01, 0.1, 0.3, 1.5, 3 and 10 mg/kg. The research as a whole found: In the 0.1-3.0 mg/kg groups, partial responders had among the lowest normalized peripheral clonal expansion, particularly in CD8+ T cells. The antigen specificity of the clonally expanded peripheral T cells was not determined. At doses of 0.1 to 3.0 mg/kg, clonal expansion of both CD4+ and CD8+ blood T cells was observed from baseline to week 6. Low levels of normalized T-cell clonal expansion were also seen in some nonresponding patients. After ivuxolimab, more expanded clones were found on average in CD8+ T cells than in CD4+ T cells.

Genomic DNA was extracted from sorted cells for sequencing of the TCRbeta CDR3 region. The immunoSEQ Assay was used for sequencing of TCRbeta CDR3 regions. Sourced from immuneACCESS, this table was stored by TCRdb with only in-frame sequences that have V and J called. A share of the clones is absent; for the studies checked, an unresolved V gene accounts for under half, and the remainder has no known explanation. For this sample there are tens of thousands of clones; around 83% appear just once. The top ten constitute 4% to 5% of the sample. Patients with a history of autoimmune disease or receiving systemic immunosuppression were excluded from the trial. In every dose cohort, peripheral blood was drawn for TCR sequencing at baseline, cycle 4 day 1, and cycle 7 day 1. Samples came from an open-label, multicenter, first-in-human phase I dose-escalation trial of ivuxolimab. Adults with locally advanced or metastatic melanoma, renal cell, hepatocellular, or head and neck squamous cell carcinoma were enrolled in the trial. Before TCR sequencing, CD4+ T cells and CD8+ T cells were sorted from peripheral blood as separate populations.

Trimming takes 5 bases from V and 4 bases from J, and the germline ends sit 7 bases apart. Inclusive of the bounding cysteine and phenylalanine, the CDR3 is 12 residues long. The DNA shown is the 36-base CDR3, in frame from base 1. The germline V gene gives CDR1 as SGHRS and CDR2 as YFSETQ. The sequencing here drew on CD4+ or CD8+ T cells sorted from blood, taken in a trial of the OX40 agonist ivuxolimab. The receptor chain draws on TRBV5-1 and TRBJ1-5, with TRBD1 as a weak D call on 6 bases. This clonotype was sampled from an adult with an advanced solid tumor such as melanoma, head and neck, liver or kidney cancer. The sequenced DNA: TGCGCCAGCAGAACAGGGAATCAGCCCCAGCATTTT. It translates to CASRTGNQPQHF.